This TCR beta chain was observed in a study of T cell changes during pregnancy in multiple sclerosis. Clones were sequenced by immunoSEQ multiplex PCR, and TCRdb holds only the in-frame ones, with some missing. The table shows 98,000 or so clones, with over 85% occurring only once. The sequencing here drew on peripheral blood, taken after pregnancy. This TCR came from a female donor with multiple sclerosis, enrolled in a pregnancy study.

The CDR3, as DNA: TGTGCCAGCAGCAAACCCCTCACTAATCAGCCCCAGCATTTT. It translates to CASSKPLTNQPQHF. The genes are TRBV21-1 and TRBJ1-5. TRBV21-1 counts as a pseudogene. This CDR3 spans 14 amino acids.